This T cell receptor beta chain was sequenced in a study of T cell clones after liver transplantation. The table came from immunoSEQ multiplex PCR; TCRdb's copy has only in-frame clones and leaves some out. Among about 6,200 clones, 60% to 80% were seen once, and the ten largest hold roughly an eighth. Germline CDR1 is LNHDA and CDR2 is SQIVND (reference sequence). V was trimmed by 6 bases and J by 1 base, leaving 7 bases between them. There are 13 residues in the CDR3. The TCR comes from a human patient who received a liver transplant. Some T cells may originate from the graft donor. The sample consisted of CD8+ T cells from blood, taken around 42 months after liver transplant. The chain carries TRBV19 and TRBJ1-5, with D hard to call. Here the CDR3 DNA reads TGTGCCAGTAGCGTAGCGAGCAATCAGCCCCAGCATTTT. Protein: CASSVASNQPQHF. The full variable domain, rest sourced from reference TRBV19 and TRBJ1-5, is DGGITQSPKYLFRKEGQNVTLSCEQNLNHDAMYWYRQDPGQGLRLIYYSQIVNDFQKGDIAEGYSVSREKKESFPLTVTSAQKNPTAFYLCASSVASNQPQHFGDGTRLSIL.